The 11 T cell receptor beta chains reported below all come from one sample, sequenced in a study of tumor-infiltrating lymphocytes in primary liver carcinoma. DNA and RNA were both co-extracted from approximately 20-30 mg of bulk tissue that had not been sorted. Production of TCR beta cDNA used around 0.45 ug total RNA together with a constant-region primer. Three nested multiplex PCR rounds, a slightly modified ARM-PCR method, built the TCR beta libraries. Forward primers for TRBV1-TRBV30 and a C-beta reverse primer served the first two PCR rounds, at approximately 10 cycles each. TCRdb re-called the multiplex PCR reads with MiXCR, one entry per CDR3 protein. The sample has about 100,000 distinct CDR3 sequences, around two thirds seen once. The specimen sequenced was liver tumor tissue from sampling region 2. Subset specified: tumor region T2, inferior pole. The receptors here all came from a woman aged 60 to 75 with primary liver carcinoma and hepatitis B virus infection.

This clonotype was seen at least ten times. The genes are TRBV6-5 and TRBJ1-1, with 10 bases matching TRBD1. The CDR3 is 13 residues long. Looked up from germline, CDR1 is MNHEY and CDR2 is SVGAGI. J gave up 4 bases and V 5 bases, and 1 base lay outside the gene matches. The DNA of the CDR3 is TGTGCCAGCAGTCGACAGGGGGCCACTGAAGCTTTCTTT. This codes for CASSRQGATEAFF.

On this clonotype: The final CDR3 position lacks the conserved phenylalanine or tryptophan, pointing to a likely read error. The chain joins TRBV12-3 or TRBV12-4 to TRBJ2-2; perhaps TRBD2 as D (5 bases). The CDR3 totals 15 residues. The CDR3 region is CASTKRKTSTGKLFY. The CDR3, as DNA: TGTGCCAGCACCAAAAGGAAAACCTCCACCGGGAAGCTGTTTTAT.

This chain links TRBV11-2 with TRBJ2-5, with TRBD1 matching over 8 bases. This CDR3 region has 14 residues. Germline lookup yields CDR1 SGHAT and CDR2 FQNNGV. Trimming removed 5 bases from V and 13 bases from J; junction bases left unmatched: 15. CDR3: CASSHQGAGETRYF. The CDR3 coding sequence is TGTGCCAGCAGCCACCAGGGGGCCGGGGAGACACGGTACTTC.

This chain links TRBV28 with TRBJ2-2; 12 nucleotides agree with TRBD2. The CDR3 sequence is 17 residues long. Germline values: CDR1 MDHEN, CDR2 SYDVKM. J lost 3 bases, V lost 6 bases, and 8 bases had no gene match. CDR3 amino acids: CASRPLAGGPHTGELFF. As DNA, the CDR3 is TGTGCCAGCAGACCCCTAGCGGGAGGGCCACACACCGGGGAGCTGTTTTTT.

Concerning this clonotype: With a much larger clone just one base away, this may be a read error. This chain joins TRBV5-1 and TRBJ2-3; 7 bases are a match to TRBD2. The V gene's germline CDR1 is SGHRS and CDR2 YFSETQ. The CDR3 contains 15 residues. The ends lost 0 bases at V and 4 bases at J; junction bases unmatched: 5. This chain's CDR3 is CASSLGLAEPDTQYF. The DNA of the CDR3 is TGCGCCAGCAGCTTGGGACTAGCTGAGCCAGATACGCAGTATTTT. Complete variable domain (other parts from reference TRBV5-1 and TRBJ2-3): KAGVTQTPRYLIKTRGQQVTLSCSPISGHRSVSWYQQTPGQGLQFLFEYFSETQRNKGNFPGRFSGRQFSNSRSEMNVSTLELGDSALYLCASSLGLAEPDTQYFGPGTRLTVL.

This clonotype occurred a few times. Germline is not matched at one junction end, which may reflect a read error. The chain employs TRBV29-1 and TRBJ2-3; 8 bases fit TRBD1. Germline values: CDR1 SQVTM, CDR2 ANQGSEA. The CDR3 consists of 14 residues. In DNA form, the CDR3 reads TGCAGCATTGGGGACAGGATCCTCACAGAAACGCAGTATTTT. It yields the protein CSIGDRILTETQYF.

In regard to this clonotype: An end of the junction differs from the germline gene, which may be a read error. V is TRBV29-1 and J is TRBJ2-7, with D unresolved. Per germline, CDR1 SQVTM and CDR2 ANQGSEA. The CDR3 contains 12 residues. The CDR3 loop is CSVKDKGHEQYF. CDR3 DNA sequence: TGCAGCGTTAAAGACAAAGGTCACGAGCAGTACTTC.

This chain uses TRBV7-2 with TRBJ2-1; D is undetermined. Trimming left V 3 bases short and J 7 bases short, with 13 bases between. CDR1 is SGHTA and CDR2 is FQGNSA in the germline V gene. The CDR3 has 14 residues. DNA for the CDR3: TGTGCCAGCAGCTTTCAACTTGTTGGTAATGAGCAGTTCTTC. Residues: CASSFQLVGNEQFF.

The rearrangement links TRBV20-1 to TRBJ2-1, with 8 bases aligning to TRBD2. V lost 6 bases, J lost 9 bases, and 10 bases stayed unmatched. CDR3 length: 13 residues. The V gene's germline CDR1 is DFQATT and CDR2 SNEGSKA (reference sequence). CDR3 loop: CSAPPTRGGEQFF. The CDR3 DNA follows: TGCAGTGCGCCCCCGACCCGGGGGGGTGAGCAGTTCTTC.

The rearrangement joins TRBV11-2 to TRBJ2-3; 14 nucleotides agree with TRBD2. The germline CDR1 and CDR2 sequences are SGHAT and FQNNGV. This CDR3 region has 16 residues. Trimming cost V 5 bases and J 11 bases; bases outside gene matches: 12. The CDR3 region is CASSMGLAGVANMQYF. The CDR3 DNA sequence: TGTGCCAGCAGCATGGGACTAGCGGGAGTGGCTAATATGCAGTATTTT.

J is TRBJ1-5 and V is TRBV4-1; D unclear. The ends were cut back, 1 base at V and 6 bases at J, with 13 bases in the middle. This CDR3 spans 15 amino acids. CDR1 MGHRA and CDR2 YSYEKL come from the germline V gene. The CDR3: CASSQGGVNSQPQHF. The CDR3 DNA follows: TGCGCCAGCAGCCAAGGAGGAGTTAACAGTCAGCCCCAGCATTTT.